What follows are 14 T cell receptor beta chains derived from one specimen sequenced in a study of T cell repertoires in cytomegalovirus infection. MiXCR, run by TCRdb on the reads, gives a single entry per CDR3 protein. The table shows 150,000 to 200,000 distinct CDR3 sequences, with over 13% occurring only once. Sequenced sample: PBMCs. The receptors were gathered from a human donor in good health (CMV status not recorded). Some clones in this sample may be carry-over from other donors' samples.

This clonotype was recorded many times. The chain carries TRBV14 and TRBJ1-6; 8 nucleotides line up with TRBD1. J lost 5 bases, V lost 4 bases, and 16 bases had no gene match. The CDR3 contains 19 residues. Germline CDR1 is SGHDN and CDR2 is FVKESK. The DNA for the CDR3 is TGTGCCAGCAGCCCACGGACAGGGAAGATCGGGGCTAATAATTCACCCCTCCACTTT. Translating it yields CASSPRTGKIGANNSPLHF.

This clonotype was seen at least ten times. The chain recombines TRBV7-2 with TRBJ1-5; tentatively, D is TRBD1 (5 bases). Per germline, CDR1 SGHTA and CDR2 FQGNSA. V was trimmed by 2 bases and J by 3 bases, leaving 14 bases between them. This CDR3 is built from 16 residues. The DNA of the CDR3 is TGTGCCAGCAGCTTAAGTAGGGGAGGACTCAATCAGCCCCAGCATTTT. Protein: CASSLSRGGLNQPQHF. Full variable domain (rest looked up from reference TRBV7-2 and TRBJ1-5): GAGVSQSPSNKVTEKGKDVELRCDPISGHTALYWYRQSLGQGLEFLIYFQGNSAPDKSGLPSDRFSAERTGGSVSTLTIQRTQQEDSAVYLCASSLSRGGLNQPQHFGDGTRLSIL.

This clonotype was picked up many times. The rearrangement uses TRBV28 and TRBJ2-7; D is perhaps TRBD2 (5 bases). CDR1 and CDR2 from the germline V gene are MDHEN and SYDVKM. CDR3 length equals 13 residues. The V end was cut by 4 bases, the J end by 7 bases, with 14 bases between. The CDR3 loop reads CASSSRSRDEQYF. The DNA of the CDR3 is TGTGCCAGCAGTTCCCGGTCGAGGGATGAGCAGTACTTC.

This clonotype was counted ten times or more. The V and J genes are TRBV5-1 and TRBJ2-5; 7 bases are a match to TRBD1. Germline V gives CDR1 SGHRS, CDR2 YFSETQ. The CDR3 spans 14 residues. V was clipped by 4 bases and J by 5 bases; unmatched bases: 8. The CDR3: CASSLSGQSETQYF. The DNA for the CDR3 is TGCGCCAGCAGCCTATCGGGACAGTCCGAGACCCAGTACTTC.

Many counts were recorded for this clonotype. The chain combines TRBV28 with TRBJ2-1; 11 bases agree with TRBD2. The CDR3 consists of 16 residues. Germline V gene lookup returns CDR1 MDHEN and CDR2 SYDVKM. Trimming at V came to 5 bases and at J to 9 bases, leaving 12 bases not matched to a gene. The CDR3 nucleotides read TGTGCCAGCAGTACTTCACTAGCGGGAGAAAGTAGTGAGCAGTTCTTC. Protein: CASSTSLAGESSEQFF.

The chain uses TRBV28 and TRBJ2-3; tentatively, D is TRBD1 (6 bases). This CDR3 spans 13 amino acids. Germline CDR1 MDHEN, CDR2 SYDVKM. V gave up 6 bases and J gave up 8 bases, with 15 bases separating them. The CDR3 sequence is CASSQGPPGTQYF. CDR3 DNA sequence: TGTGCCAGCAGCCAGGGGCCTCCGGGTACGCAGTATTTT.

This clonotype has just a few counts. The CDR3 coding sequence is TGTGCCAGTAGTATAGAAAGAAAACAGCCCCAGCATTTT. Amino acid sequence: CASSIERKQPQHF. The rearrangement uses TRBV19 and TRBJ1-5; D unresolved. This CDR3 spans 13 amino acids. Trimming took off 0 bases at V and 7 bases at J, with 7 bases between the two ends. Germline CDR1 LNHDA, CDR2 SQIVND (reference sequence).

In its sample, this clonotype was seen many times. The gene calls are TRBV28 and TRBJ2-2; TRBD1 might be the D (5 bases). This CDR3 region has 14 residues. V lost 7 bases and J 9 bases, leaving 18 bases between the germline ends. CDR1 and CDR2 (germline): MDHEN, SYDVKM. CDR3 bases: TGTGCCAGCACCCTAGGGGCTGGGCAGAGGGAGCTGTTTTTT. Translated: CASTLGAGQRELFF.

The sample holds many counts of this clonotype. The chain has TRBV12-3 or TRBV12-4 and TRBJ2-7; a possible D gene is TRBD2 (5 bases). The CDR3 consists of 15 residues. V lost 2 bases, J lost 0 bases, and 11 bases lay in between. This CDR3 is CASSLRTPSSYEQYF. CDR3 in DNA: TGTGCCAGCAGTTTAAGGACTCCTAGCTCCTACGAGCAGTACTTC.

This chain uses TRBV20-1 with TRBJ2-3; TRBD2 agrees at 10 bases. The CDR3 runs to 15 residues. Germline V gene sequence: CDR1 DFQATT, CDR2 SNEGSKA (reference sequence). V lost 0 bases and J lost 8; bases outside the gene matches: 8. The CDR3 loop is CSARDIAGGQATQYF. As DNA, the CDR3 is TGCAGTGCTAGAGATATAGCGGGGGGTCAAGCTACGCAGTATTTT.

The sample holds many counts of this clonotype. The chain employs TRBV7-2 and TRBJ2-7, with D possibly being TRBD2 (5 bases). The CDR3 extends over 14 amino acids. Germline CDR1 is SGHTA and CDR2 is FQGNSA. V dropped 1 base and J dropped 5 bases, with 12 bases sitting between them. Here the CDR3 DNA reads TGTGCCAGCAGCTTAGAGGTGGGAGATCACGAGCAGTACTTC. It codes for CASSLEVGDHEQYF.

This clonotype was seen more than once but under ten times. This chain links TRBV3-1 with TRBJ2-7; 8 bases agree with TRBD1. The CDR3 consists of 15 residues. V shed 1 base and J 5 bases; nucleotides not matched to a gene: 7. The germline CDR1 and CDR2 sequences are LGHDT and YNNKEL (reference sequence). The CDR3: CASSQGRTGLDEQYF. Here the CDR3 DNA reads TGTGCCAGCAGCCAAGGTCGGACAGGGCTGGACGAGCAGTACTTC.

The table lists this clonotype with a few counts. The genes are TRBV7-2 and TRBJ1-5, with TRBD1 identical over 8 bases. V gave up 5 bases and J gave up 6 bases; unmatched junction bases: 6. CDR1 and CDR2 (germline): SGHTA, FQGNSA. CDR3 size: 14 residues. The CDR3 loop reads CASSLDRGSQPQHF. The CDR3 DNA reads TGTGCCAGCAGCCTTGACAGGGGCAGTCAGCCCCAGCATTTT. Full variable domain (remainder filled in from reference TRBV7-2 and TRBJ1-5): GAGVSQSPSNKVTEKGKDVELRCDPISGHTALYWYRQSLGQGLEFLIYFQGNSAPDKSGLPSDRFSAERTGGSVSTLTIQRTQQEDSAVYLCASSLDRGSQPQHFGDGTRLSIL.

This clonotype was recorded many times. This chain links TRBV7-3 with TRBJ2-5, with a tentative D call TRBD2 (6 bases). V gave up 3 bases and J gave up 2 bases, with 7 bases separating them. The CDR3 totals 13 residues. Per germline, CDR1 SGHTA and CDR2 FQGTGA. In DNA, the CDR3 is TGTGCCAGCAGCTTCGGGAGTCAAGAGACCCAGTACTTC. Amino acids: CASSFGSQETQYF.